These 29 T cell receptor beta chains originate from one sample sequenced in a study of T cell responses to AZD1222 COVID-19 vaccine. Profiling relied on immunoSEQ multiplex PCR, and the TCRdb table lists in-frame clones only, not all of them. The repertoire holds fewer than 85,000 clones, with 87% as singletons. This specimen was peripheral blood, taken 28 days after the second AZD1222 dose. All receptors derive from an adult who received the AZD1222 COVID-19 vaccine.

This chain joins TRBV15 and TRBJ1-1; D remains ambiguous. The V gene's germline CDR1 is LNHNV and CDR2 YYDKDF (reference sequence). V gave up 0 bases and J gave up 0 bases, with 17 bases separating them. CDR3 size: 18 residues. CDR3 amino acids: CATSRDLYWRGVNTEAFF. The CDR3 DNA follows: TGTGCCACCAGCAGAGATCTCTATTGGCGAGGAGTGAACACTGAAGCTTTCTTT.

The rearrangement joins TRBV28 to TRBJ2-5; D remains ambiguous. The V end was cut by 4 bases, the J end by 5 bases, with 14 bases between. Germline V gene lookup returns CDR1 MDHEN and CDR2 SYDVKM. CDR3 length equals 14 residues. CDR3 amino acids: CASSSADPRETQYF. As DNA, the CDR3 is TGTGCCAGCAGTTCCGCTGACCCGCGGGAGACCCAGTACTTC.

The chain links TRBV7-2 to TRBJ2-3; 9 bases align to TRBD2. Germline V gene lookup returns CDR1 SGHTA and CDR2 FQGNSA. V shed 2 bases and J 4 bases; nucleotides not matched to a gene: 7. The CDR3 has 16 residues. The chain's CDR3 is CASSLNSGSGADTQYF. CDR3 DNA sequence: TGTGCCAGCAGCTTAAATAGCGGGAGTGGTGCAGATACGCAGTATTTT.

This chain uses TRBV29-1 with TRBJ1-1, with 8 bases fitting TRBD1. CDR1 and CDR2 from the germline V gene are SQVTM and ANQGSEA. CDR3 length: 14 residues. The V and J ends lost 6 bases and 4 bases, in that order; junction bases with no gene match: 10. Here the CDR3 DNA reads TGCAGCGTCCGAAGGGCAGGGGGCGGCACTGAAGCTTTCTTT. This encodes CSVRRAGGGTEAFF.

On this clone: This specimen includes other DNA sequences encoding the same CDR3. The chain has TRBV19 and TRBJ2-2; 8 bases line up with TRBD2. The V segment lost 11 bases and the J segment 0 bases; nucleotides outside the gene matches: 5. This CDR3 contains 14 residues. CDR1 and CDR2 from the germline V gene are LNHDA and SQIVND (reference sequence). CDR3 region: CASRGGTNTGELFF. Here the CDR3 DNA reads TGTGCCTCCCGCGGGGGGACGAACACCGGGGAGCTGTTTTTT. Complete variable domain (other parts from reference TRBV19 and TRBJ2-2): DGGITQSPKYLFRKEGQNVTLSCEQNLNHDAMYWYRQDPGQGLRLIYYSQIVNDFQKGDIAEGYSVSREKKESFPLTVTSAQKNPTAFYLCASRGGTNTGELFFGEGSRLTVL.

The CDR3 bases are TGTGCCAGTAGTACCGACAGAGAGTTTCCGCCCCAGCATTTT. Its translation is CASSTDREFPPQHF. The chain has TRBV19 and TRBJ1-5, with a tentative D call TRBD1 (5 bases). The germline V gene has CDR1 LNHDA and CDR2 SQIVND (reference sequence). The germline V and J ends were trimmed by 4 bases and 9 bases, with 16 bases remaining between them. CDR3 length equals 14 residues. The variable domain in full, completed from reference TRBV19 and TRBJ1-5, reads DGGITQSPKYLFRKEGQNVTLSCEQNLNHDAMYWYRQDPGQGLRLIYYSQIVNDFQKGDIAEGYSVSREKKESFPLTVTSAQKNPTAFYLCASSTDREFPPQHFGDGTRLSIL.

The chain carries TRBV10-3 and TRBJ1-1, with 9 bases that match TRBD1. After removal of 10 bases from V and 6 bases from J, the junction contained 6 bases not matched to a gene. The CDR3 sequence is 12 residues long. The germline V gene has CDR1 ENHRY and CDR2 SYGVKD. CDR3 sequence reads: CAKDRGMPEAFF. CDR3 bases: TGTGCCAAGGACAGGGGTATGCCTGAAGCTTTCTTT.

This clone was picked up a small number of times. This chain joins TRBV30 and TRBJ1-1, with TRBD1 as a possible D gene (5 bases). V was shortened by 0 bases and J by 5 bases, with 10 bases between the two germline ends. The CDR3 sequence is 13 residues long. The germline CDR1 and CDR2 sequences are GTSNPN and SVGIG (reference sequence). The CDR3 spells CAWSVGVRTEAFF. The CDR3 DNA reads TGTGCCTGGAGTGTAGGGGTGCGGACTGAAGCTTTCTTT. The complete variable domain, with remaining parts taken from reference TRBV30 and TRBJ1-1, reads SQTIHQWPATLVQPVGSPLSLECTVEGTSNPNLYWYRQAAGRGLQLLFYSVGIGQISSEVPQNLSASRPQDRQFILSSKKLLLSDSGFYLCAWSVGVRTEAFFGQGTRLTVV.

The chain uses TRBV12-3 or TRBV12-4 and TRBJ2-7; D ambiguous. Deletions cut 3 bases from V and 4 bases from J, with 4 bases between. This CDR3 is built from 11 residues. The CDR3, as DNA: TGTGCCAGCAGTTTTCAATACGAGCAGTACTTC. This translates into CASSFQYEQYF.

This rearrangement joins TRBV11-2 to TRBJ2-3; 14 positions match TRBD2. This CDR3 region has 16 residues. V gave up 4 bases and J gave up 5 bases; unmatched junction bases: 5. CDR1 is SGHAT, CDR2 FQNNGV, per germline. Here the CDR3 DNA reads TGTGCCAGCAGCTCGCCGACTAGCGGGAGGGTAGATACGCAGTATTTT. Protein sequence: CASSSPTSGRVDTQYF.

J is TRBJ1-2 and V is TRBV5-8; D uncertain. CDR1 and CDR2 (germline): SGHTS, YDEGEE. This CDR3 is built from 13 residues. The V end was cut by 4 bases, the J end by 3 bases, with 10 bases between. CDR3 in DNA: TGTGCCAGCAGCACCGGAAGGGACTATGGCTACACCTTC. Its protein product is CASSTGRDYGYTF.

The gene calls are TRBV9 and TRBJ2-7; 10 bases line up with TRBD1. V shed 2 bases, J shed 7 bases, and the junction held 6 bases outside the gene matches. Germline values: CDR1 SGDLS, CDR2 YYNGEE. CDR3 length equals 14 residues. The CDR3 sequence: CASSVRQGAGEQYF. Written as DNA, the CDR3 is TGTGCCAGCAGCGTCAGACAGGGGGCGGGGGAGCAGTACTTC.

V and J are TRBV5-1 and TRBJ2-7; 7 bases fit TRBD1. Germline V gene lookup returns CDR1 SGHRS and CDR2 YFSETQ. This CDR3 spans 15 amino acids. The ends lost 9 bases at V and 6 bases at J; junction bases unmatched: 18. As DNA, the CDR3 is TGCGCCATGCATTCCTCAGACAGGGTAACCGGCGAGCAGTACTTC. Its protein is CAMHSSDRVTGEQYF. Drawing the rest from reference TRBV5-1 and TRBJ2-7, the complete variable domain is KAGVTQTPRYLIKTRGQQVTLSCSPISGHRSVSWYQQTPGQGLQFLFEYFSETQRNKGNFPGRFSGRQFSNSRSEMNVSTLELGDSALYLCAMHSSDRVTGEQYFGPGTRLTVT.

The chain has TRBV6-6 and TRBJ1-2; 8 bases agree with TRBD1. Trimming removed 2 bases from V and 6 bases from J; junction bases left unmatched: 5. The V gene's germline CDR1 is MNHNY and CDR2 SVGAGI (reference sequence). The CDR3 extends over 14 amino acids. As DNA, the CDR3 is TGTGCCAGCAGTTACCAGGGGGCGACGGATGGCTACACCTTC. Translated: CASSYQGATDGYTF.

The CDR3 reads CASSQQTVGNEQFF. The CDR3 bases are TGCGCCAGCAGCCAACAAACGGTAGGGAATGAGCAGTTCTTC. The J gene is TRBJ2-1, the V gene TRBV5-1; no clear D gene. V was pared by 4 bases and J by 7 bases, with 15 bases between. CDR1 is SGHRS and CDR2 is YFSETQ in the germline V gene. The CDR3 spans 14 residues.

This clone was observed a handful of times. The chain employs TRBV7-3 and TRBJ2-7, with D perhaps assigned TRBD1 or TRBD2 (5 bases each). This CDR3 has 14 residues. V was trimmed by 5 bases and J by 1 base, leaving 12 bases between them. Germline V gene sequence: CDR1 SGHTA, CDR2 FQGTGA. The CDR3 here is CASSRGARSYEQYF. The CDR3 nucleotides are TGTGCCAGCAGCCGGGGCGCGCGATCCTACGAGCAGTACTTC.

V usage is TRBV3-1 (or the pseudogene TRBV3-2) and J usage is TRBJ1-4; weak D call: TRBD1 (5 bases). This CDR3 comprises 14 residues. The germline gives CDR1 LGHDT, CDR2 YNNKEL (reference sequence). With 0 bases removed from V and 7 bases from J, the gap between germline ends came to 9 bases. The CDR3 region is CASSQEGGGEKLFF. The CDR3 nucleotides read TGTGCCAGCAGCCAAGAGGGGGGAGGTGAAAAACTGTTTTTT.

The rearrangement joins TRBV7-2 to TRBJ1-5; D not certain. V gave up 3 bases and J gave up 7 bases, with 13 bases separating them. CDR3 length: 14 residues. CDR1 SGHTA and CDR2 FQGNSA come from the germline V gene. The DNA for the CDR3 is TGTGCCAGCAGCTTGTCCGCAATGGGGCAGCCCCAGCATTTT. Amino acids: CASSLSAMGQPQHF.

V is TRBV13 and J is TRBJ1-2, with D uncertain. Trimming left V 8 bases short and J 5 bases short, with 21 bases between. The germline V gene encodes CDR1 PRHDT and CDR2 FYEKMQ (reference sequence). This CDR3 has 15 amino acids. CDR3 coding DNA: TGTGCCAGCCAGACGACCACCCGCCCTGGATATGGCTACACCTTC. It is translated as CASQTTTRPGYGYTF.

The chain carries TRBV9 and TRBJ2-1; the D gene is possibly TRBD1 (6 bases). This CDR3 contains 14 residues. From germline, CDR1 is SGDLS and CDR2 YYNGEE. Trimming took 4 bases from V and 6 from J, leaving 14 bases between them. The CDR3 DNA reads TGTGCCAGCAGCTCATCCAGGGGTAGCAATGAGCAGTTCTTC. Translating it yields CASSSSRGSNEQFF.

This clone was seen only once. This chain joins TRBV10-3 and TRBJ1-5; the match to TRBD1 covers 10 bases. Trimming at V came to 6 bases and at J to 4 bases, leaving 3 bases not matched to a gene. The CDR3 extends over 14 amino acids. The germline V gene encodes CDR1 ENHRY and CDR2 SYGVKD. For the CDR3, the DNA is TGTGCCATCAGAGGGACAGGGGATAATCAGCCCCAGCATTTT. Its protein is CAIRGTGDNQPQHF.

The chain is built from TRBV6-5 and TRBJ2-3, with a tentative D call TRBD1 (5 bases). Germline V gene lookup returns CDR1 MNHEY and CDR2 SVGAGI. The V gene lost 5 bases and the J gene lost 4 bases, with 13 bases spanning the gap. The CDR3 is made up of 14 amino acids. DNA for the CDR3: TGTGCCAGCAGTCCCCGGCAGGGTTCAGATACGCAGTATTTT. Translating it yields CASSPRQGSDTQYF.

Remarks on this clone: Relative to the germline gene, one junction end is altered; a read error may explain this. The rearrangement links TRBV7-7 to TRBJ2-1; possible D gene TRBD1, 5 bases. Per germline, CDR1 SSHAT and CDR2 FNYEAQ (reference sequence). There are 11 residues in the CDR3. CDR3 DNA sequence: TGTGCTAGCAGCCAGGGCGGTGAGCAGTTCTTC. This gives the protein CASSQGGEQFF. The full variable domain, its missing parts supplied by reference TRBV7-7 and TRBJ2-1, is GAGVSQSPRYKVTKRGQDVTLRCDPISSHATLYWYQQALGQGPEFLTYFNYEAQPDKSGLPSDRFSAERPEGSISTLTIQRTEQRDSAMYRCASSQGGEQFFGPGTRLTVL.

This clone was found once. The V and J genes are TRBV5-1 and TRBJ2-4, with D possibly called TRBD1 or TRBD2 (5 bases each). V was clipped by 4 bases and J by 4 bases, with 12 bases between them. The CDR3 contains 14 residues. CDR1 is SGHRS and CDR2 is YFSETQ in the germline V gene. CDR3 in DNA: TGCGCCAGCAGCGATCCGGGACGGAAAAACATTCAGTACTTC. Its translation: CASSDPGRKNIQYF.

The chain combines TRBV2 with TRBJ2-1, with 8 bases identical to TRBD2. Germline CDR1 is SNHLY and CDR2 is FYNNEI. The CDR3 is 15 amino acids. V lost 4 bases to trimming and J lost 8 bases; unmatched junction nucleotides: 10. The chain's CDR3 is CASSGTSGEVDEQFF. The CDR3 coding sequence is TGTGCCAGCAGTGGAACTAGCGGCGAGGTCGATGAGCAGTTCTTC.

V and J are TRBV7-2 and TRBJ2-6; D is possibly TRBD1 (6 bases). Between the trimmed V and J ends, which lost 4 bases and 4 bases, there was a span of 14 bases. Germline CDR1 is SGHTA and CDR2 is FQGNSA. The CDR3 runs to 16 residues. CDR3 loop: CASSSGQRTGANVLTF. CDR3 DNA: TGTGCCAGCAGCTCCGGACAGAGGACCGGGGCCAACGTCCTGACTTTC.

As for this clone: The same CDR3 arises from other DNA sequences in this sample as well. Written as DNA, the CDR3 is TGTGCCAGCAGCAGGACAGGGAACACTGAAGCTTTCTTT. Protein sequence: CASSRTGNTEAFF. The rearrangement joins TRBV12-3 or TRBV12-4 to TRBJ1-1; 7 bases fit TRBD1. The trim removed 6 bases at V and 1 base at J, leaving 2 bases unmatched. There are 13 residues in the CDR3.

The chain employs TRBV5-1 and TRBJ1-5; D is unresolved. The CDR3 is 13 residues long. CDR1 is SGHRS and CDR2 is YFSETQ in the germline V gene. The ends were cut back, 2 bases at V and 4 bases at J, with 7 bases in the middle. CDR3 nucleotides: TGCGCCAGCAGCTTCGGCAGTAATCAGCCCCAGCATTTT. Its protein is CASSFGSNQPQHF.

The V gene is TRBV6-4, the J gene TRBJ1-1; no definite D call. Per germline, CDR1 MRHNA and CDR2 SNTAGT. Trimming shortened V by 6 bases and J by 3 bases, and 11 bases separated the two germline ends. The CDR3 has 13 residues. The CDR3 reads CASSTAEDTEAFF. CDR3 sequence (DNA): TGTGCCAGCAGCACGGCAGAGGACACTGAAGCTTTCTTT.